The 32 T cell receptor beta chains in this list originate from one sample, sequenced in a study of Graves' ophthalmopathy and Graves' hyperthyroidism. Investigators amplified TCR beta CDR3 regions from RNA transcripts. First-round RT-PCR relied on HTBI primers, and a second-round multiplex PCR came next. One entry per CDR3 protein, called by TCRdb with MiXCR from the multiplex PCR reads. The repertoire consists of around 600,000 distinct CDR3 sequences, with approximately 39% occurring once and the leading ten covering roughly 3%. The sequenced sample consisted of peripheral blood. The receptors derive from an adult man with Graves' ophthalmopathy.

This chain uses TRBV24-1 with TRBJ2-7; possibly TRBD2 for D (7 bases). V lost 4 bases and J lost 1, with 13 bases in between. The CDR3 is made up of 15 amino acids. Per the germline V gene, CDR1 is KGHDR and CDR2 is SFDVKD. Here the CDR3 reads CATSDRRGASYEQYF. The CDR3 bases are TGTGCCACCAGTGACCGCCGGGGGGCTTCCTACGAGCAGTACTTC.

The chain carries TRBV29-1 and TRBJ2-7; D call uncertain. V was cut by 6 bases and J by 2 bases, with 11 bases left in between. The germline gives CDR1 SQVTM, CDR2 ANQGSEA. The CDR3 loop spans 12 amino acids. The CDR3, as DNA: TGCAGCGTAAACCTCGACACCTACGAGCAGTACTTC. It yields the protein CSVNLDTYEQYF.

The chain recombines TRBV7-9 with TRBJ2-7; 9 nucleotides line up with TRBD2. There are 15 residues in the CDR3. V shed 8 bases, J shed 5 bases, and the junction held 13 bases outside the gene matches. Germline V lookup: CDR1 SEHNR, CDR2 FQNEAQ (reference sequence). CDR3 DNA: TGTGCCAGCTCACCGAGCTTAGCGGGGGCCGACGAGCAGTACTTC. This encodes CASSPSLAGADEQYF.

The J gene is TRBJ2-7, the V gene TRBV19; TRBD1 aligns across 7 bases. Losses at the gene ends were 1 base for V and 5 bases for J; bases not matched to a gene: 2. Germline CDR1 is LNHDA and CDR2 is SQIVND (reference sequence). The CDR3 runs 13 residues. CDR3 loop: CASSIGTGDEQYF. The CDR3, as DNA: TGTGCCAGTAGTATAGGAACAGGGGACGAGCAGTACTTC. Combining the CDR3 with reference TRBV19 and TRBJ2-7 gives the whole variable domain DGGITQSPKYLFRKEGQNVTLSCEQNLNHDAMYWYRQDPGQGLRLIYYSQIVNDFQKGDIAEGYSVSREKKESFPLTVTSAQKNPTAFYLCASSIGTGDEQYFGPGTRLTVT.

The V call is TRBV4-2, the J call TRBJ1-1; D may be TRBD1 (6 bases). Germline V lookup: CDR1 LGHNA, CDR2 YNFKEQ. The CDR3 is 13 residues long. Trimming took off 1 base at V and 7 bases at J, with 10 bases between the two ends. The CDR3 is CASSQVEQGEAFF. CDR3 coding DNA: TGTGCCAGCAGCCAAGTAGAACAGGGTGAAGCTTTCTTT.

This clonotype was found a few times. The chain carries TRBV12-3 or TRBV12-4 and TRBJ2-5; a possible D gene is TRBD2 (5 bases). This CDR3 has 15 residues. V was shortened by 7 bases and J by 3 bases, with 18 bases between the two germline ends. CDR3 coding DNA: TGTGCCAGCACCGCTGATGTACGGGGTGAAGAGACCCAGTACTTC. This encodes CASTADVRGEETQYF.

CDR3 protein: CSARLVGTGGGEAFF. Written as DNA, the CDR3 is TGCAGTGCTAGACTTGTGGGGACAGGGGGAGGCGAAGCTTTCTTT. The rearrangement links TRBV20-1 to TRBJ1-1, with 11 bases lining up with TRBD1. CDR1 and CDR2 from the germline V gene are DFQATT and SNEGSKA (reference sequence). The CDR3 runs 15 residues. J was trimmed by 8 bases and V by 2 bases; bases with no gene match: 10.

A note on this clonotype: A much larger clone sits a single nucleotide away, making a read error possible. The V and J genes are TRBV12-3 or TRBV12-4 and TRBJ1-1; D is unresolved. The CDR3 is 12 amino acids. With 6 bases removed from V and 5 bases from J, the gap between germline ends came to 10 bases. The CDR3 DNA follows: TGTGCCAGCAGCCACGCGGTAACTGAAGCTTTCTTT. Translation gives CASSHAVTEAFF.

V usage is TRBV10-3 and J usage is TRBJ1-4; tentative D call: TRBD1 (6 bases). The CDR3 covers 13 residues. V lost 10 bases to trimming and J lost 10 bases, with 19 bases between them. The germline gives CDR1 ENHRY, CDR2 SYGVKD. DNA of the CDR3: TGTGCCAACGCCGCAGGGGATGATGGAAAACTGTTTTTT. Amino acids: CANAAGDDGKLFF.

This clonotype was counted a few times. V usage is TRBV5-5 and J usage is TRBJ2-7, with TRBD2 matching 8 bases. J lost 5 bases, V lost 0 bases, and 4 bases had no gene match. Germline CDR1 SGHKS, CDR2 YYEKEE (reference sequence). CDR3 length equals 14 residues. Here the CDR3 DNA reads TGTGCCAGCAGCTTGGCCGGGGGGGTCAACGAGCAGTACTTC. As protein: CASSLAGGVNEQYF.

On this clonotype: Sequence at one end of the junction differs from germline and may be a read error. This chain joins TRBV6-6 and TRBJ1-3; 7 nucleotides match TRBD1. Germline lookup yields CDR1 MNHNY and CDR2 SVGAGI (reference sequence). This CDR3 contains 14 residues. The chain's CDR3 is CAISGGTAGNTIYF. The CDR3 region has the DNA TGTGCCATCAGTGGCGGGACAGCTGGAAACACCATATATTTT.

The V gene is TRBV7-2, the J gene TRBJ2-3; 9 nucleotides line up with TRBD2. The CDR3 has 16 residues. Trimming removed 5 bases from V and 2 bases from J; junction bases left unmatched: 8. Germline V lookup: CDR1 SGHTA, CDR2 FQGNSA. The CDR3 nucleotides read TGTGCCAGCAGCCCATTAGCGGGGGCCGTCACAGATACGCAGTATTTT. Translation gives CASSPLAGAVTDTQYF.

The chain joins TRBV29-1 to TRBJ2-5; 14 nucleotides align to TRBD2. The ends lost 6 bases at V and 8 bases at J; junction bases unmatched: 11. The germline gives CDR1 SQVTM, CDR2 ANQGSEA. This CDR3 is 15 amino acids long. CDR3 protein: CSVSGTSGSLSTQYF. CDR3 sequence (DNA): TGCAGCGTCTCTGGGACTAGCGGGAGTCTAAGTACCCAGTACTTC.

CDR3 residues: CASSRLAGGLRTEAFF. Written as DNA, the CDR3 is TGTGCCAGCAGCCGACTAGCGGGAGGTCTGAGGACTGAAGCTTTCTTT. V and J are TRBV7-2 and TRBJ1-1; D not resolved. The CDR3 runs to 16 residues. Trimming cost V 5 bases and J 5 bases, with 21 bases left between them. In germline, CDR1 is SGHTA, CDR2 FQGNSA.

Concerning this clonotype itself: This is likely a read error, given that the CDR3 carries no conserved phenylalanine or tryptophan at its end. No DNA is shown, since the ends of the CDR3 on it are uncertain; the CDR3 is the one TCRdb lists. The V and J genes are TRBV4-3 and TRBJ2-5; TRBD1, the D gene given by the table, was not confirmed from the DNA. Termini included, the CDR3 measures 9 amino acids. Germline values: CDR1 LGHNA, CDR2 YSLEER. CDR3 in amino acids: CASSQRRGR.

The chain links TRBV7-2 to TRBJ2-7; TRBD2 matches 8 bases. This CDR3 comprises 14 residues. Germline CDR1 SGHTA, CDR2 FQGNSA. V lost 5 bases and J lost 3; bases outside the gene matches: 6. This CDR3 is CASSRERESYEQYF. CDR3 nucleotide sequence: TGTGCCAGCAGCAGAGAGCGGGAGAGCTACGAGCAGTACTTC.

This clonotype was seen repeatedly, ten times or more. The chain is built from TRBV15 and TRBJ2-7; a weak D match, TRBD1 (7 bases). Per germline, CDR1 LNHNV and CDR2 YYDKDF (reference sequence). The CDR3 covers 14 residues. V dropped 5 bases and J dropped 3 bases, with 14 bases sitting between them. CDR3 DNA: TGTGCCACCAGCCCCCCAGGGGGGCACTACGAGCAGTACTTC. Residues: CATSPPGGHYEQYF. The full variable domain, its missing parts supplied by reference TRBV15 and TRBJ2-7, is DAMVIQNPRYQVTQFGKPVTLSCSQTLNHNVMYWYQQKSSQAPKLLFHYYDKDFNNEADTPDNFQSRRPNTSFCFLDIRSPGLGDTAMYLCATSPPGGHYEQYFGPGTRLTVT.

This clonotype was seen once. The V call is TRBV19, the J call TRBJ1-1; tentative D call: TRBD1 (6 bases). CDR1 LNHDA and CDR2 SQIVND come from the germline V gene (reference sequence). V lost 5 bases and J lost 10, with 20 bases in between. The CDR3 loop spans 14 amino acids. The DNA for the CDR3 is TGTGCCAGTAGTCGGGACACTAACTCTGGGGCAGCTTTCTTT. This translates into CASSRDTNSGAAFF.

The V and J genes are TRBV29-1 and TRBJ2-5, with 8 bases matching TRBD1. The V and J ends lost 6 bases and 2 bases, in that order; junction bases with no gene match: 5. The length of the CDR3 is 13 residues. Germline loops: CDR1 SQVTM, CDR2 ANQGSEA. CDR3 sequence reads: CSVAWTGQETQYF. The CDR3 DNA reads TGCAGCGTAGCTTGGACAGGGCAAGAGACCCAGTACTTC.

At least ten counts were recorded for this clonotype. The genes are TRBV6-5 and TRBJ1-4; D is possibly TRBD1 (5 bases). This CDR3 region has 14 residues. V dropped 3 bases and J dropped 8 bases, with 13 bases sitting between them. The germline CDR1 and CDR2 sequences are MNHEY and SVGAGI. The CDR3 DNA sequence: TGTGCCAGCAGTTATGGGGGGATCACGGAAAAACTGTTTTTT. Its protein product is CASSYGGITEKLFF.

The gene calls are TRBV15 and TRBJ1-1, with D possibly TRBD1 on 5 matching bases. V shed 0 bases and J shed 4 bases, with 9 bases lying between them. There are 14 residues in the CDR3. From germline, CDR1 is LNHNV and CDR2 YYDKDF (reference sequence). CDR3 residues: CATSRDLGGTEAFF. CDR3 coding DNA: TGTGCCACCAGCAGAGATCTGGGGGGCACTGAAGCTTTCTTT. The full variable domain, in which reference TRBV15 and TRBJ1-1 provide the parts outside the CDR3, is DAMVIQNPRYQVTQFGKPVTLSCSQTLNHNVMYWYQQKSSQAPKLLFHYYDKDFNNEADTPDNFQSRRPNTSFCFLDIRSPGLGDTAMYLCATSRDLGGTEAFFGQGTRLTVV.

This clonotype was detected ten times or more. The chain combines TRBV10-3 with TRBJ1-1; 7 nucleotides match TRBD1. Germline V gene data show CDR1 as ENHRY and CDR2 as SYGVKD. V shed 6 bases and J 11 bases; nucleotides not matched to a gene: 6. This CDR3 region has 11 residues. CDR3 DNA: TGTGCCATCAGGGAGCAGGGGGAGGCTTTCTTT. It specifies CAIREQGEAFF.

There are many counts of this clonotype. The chain employs TRBV2 and TRBJ1-1; D ambiguous. The CDR3 runs 13 residues. Germline V CDR1 and CDR2: SNHLY, FYNNEI. The germline V and J ends were trimmed by 6 bases and 5 bases, with 13 bases remaining between them. DNA for the CDR3: TGTGCCAGCAGGGGAACAGTGACAACTGAAGCTTTCTTT. Its translation is CASRGTVTTEAFF.

This clonotype was detected ten times or more. Mismatch with germline at one junction end may stem from a read error. This sequence joins TRBV7-9 and TRBJ1-4; no reliable D call. CDR3 length equals 12 residues. Germline V gene sequence: CDR1 SEHNR, CDR2 FQNEAQ (reference sequence). The CDR3 here is CASSLAGRKIDF. The CDR3 DNA is TGTGCCAGCAGCTTAGCGGGCAGGAAAATAGACTTT.

This chain joins TRBV6-6 and TRBJ2-7; a possible D gene is TRBD2 (6 bases). This CDR3 has 12 residues. Germline V CDR1 and CDR2: MNHNY, SVGAGI (reference sequence). Trimming cost V 2 bases and J 6 bases, with 8 bases left between them. The CDR3 DNA sequence: TGTGCCAGCAGTTACCTGGGAGGCGAGCAGTACTTC. The encoded protein is CASSYLGGEQYF.

This clonotype showed up many times. The chain carries TRBV29-1 and TRBJ2-7; 10 bases are a match to TRBD2. Germline V lookup: CDR1 SQVTM, CDR2 ANQGSEA. This CDR3 is 16 amino acids long. Trimming at V came to 7 bases and at J to 0 bases, leaving 12 bases not matched to a gene. DNA of the CDR3: TGCAGCGCCCTCCTAGCGGGAGTACAACTCTCCTACGAGCAGTACTTC. Residues: CSALLAGVQLSYEQYF.

J is TRBJ2-6 and V is TRBV19; 7 nucleotides match TRBD1. J was trimmed by 2 bases and V by 3 bases; bases with no gene match: 4. Looked up from germline, CDR1 is LNHDA and CDR2 is SQIVND (reference sequence). This CDR3 spans 16 amino acids. CDR3 in DNA: TGTGCCAGTAGTATGGCAGGGGGAACTGGGGCCAACGTCCTGACTTTC. Protein sequence: CASSMAGGTGANVLTF.

The chain combines TRBV7-9 with TRBJ1-2, with 8 bases identical to TRBD1. The V and J ends lost 5 bases and 4 bases, in that order; junction bases with no gene match: 12. CDR1 is SEHNR, CDR2 FQNEAQ, per germline (reference sequence). The CDR3 sequence is 16 residues long. Written as DNA, the CDR3 is TGTGCCAGCAGCGCAGCCCAGACAGGGGCGGTCTATGGCTACACCTTC. Protein: CASSAAQTGAVYGYTF.

This clonotype was detected a few times. CDR3 DNA: TGTGCCAGCAGCCCCGCAGGGGAGGTCCTACTTGCCGGGGAGCTGTTTTTT. Translation gives CASSPAGEVLLAGELFF. The chain recombines TRBV11-2 with TRBJ2-2; D assignment may be TRBD1 or TRBD2 (6 bases each). The CDR3 covers 17 residues. In germline, CDR1 is SGHAT, CDR2 FQNNGV. The ends were cut back, 5 bases at V and 6 bases at J, with 22 bases in the middle.

This rearrangement joins TRBV7-3 to TRBJ1-1; 10 nucleotides align to TRBD1. Germline values: CDR1 SGHTA, CDR2 FQGTGA. J lost 3 bases, V lost 4 bases, and 5 bases had no gene match. The CDR3 is 15 residues long. The CDR3 nucleotides read TGTGCCAGCAGCTCCCTCGACAGGGGGCACACTGAAGCTTTCTTT. It yields the protein CASSSLDRGHTEAFF.

Remarks on this clonotype: A much bigger clone sits one base away, suggesting this may be a read error. The chain recombines TRBV11-1 with TRBJ2-7; 8 bases are a match to TRBD1. The germline V gene encodes CDR1 SGHAT and CDR2 FQDESV (reference sequence). The CDR3 runs 16 residues. The trim removed 8 bases at V and 2 bases at J, leaving 14 bases unmatched. The CDR3 here is CASSQTLTGVPYEQYF. CDR3 DNA sequence: TGTGCCAGCTCGCAGACCCTGACAGGGGTACCCTACGAGCAGTACTTC.

This clonotype was detected many times. The chain recombines TRBV5-1 with TRBJ2-5, with TRBD2 matching 12 bases. The CDR3 contains 15 residues. Looked up from germline, CDR1 is SGHRS and CDR2 is YFSETQ. Trimming cost V 7 bases and J 2 bases; bases outside gene matches: 6. CDR3 sequence reads: CASSNLAGGQETQYF. The CDR3 bases are TGCGCCAGCTCAAATCTAGCGGGAGGGCAAGAGACCCAGTACTTC.